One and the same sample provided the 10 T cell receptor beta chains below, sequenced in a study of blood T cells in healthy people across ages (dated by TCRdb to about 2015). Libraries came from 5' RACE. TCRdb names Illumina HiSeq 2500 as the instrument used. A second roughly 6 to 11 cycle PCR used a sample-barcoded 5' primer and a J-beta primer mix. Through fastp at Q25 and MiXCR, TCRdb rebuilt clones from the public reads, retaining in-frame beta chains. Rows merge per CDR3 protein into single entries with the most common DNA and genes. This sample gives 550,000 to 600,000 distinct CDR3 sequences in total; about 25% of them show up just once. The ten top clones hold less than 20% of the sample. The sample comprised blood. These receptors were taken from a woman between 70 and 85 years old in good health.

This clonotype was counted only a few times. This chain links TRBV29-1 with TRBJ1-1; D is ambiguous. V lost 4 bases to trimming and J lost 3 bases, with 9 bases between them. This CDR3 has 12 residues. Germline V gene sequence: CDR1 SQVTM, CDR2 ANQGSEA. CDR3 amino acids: CSVVNGDTEAFF. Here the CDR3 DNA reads TGCAGCGTTGTGAACGGAGACACTGAAGCTTTCTTT.

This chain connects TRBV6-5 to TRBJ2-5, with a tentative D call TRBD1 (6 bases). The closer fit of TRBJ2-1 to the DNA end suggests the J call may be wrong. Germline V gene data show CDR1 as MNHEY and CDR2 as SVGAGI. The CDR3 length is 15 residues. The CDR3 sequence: CASSYGTSVYNEQFF. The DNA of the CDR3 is TGTGCCAGCAGTTACGGGACAAGCGTCTACAATGAGCAGTTCTTC.

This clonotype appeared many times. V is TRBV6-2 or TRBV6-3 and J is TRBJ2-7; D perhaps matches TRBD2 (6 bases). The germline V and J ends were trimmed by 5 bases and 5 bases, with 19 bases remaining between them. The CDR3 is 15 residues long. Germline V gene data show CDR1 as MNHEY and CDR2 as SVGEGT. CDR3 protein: CASSPRLRGGDEQYF. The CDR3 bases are TGTGCCAGCAGTCCACGGTTGAGGGGAGGAGACGAGCAGTACTTC.

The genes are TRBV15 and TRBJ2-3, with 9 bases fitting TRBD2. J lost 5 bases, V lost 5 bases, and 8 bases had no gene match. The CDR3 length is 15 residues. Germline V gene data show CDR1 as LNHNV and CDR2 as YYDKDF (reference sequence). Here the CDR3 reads CATSGRLAELDTQYF. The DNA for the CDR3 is TGTGCCACCAGCGGCAGACTAGCGGAGTTAGATACGCAGTATTTT.

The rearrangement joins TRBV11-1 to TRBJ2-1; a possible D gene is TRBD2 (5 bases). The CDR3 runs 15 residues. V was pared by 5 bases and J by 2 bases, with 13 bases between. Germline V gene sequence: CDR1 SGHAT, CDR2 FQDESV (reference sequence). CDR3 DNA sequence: TGTGCCAGCAGCGAGAGGGATCCCGCCTACAATGAGCAGTTCTTC. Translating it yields CASSERDPAYNEQFF.

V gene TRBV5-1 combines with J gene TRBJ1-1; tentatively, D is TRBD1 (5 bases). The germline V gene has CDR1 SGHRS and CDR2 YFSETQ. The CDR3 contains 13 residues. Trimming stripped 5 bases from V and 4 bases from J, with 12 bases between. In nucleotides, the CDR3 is TGCGCCAGCAGATGGGACTGGTCCACTGAAGCTTTCTTT. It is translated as CASRWDWSTEAFF.

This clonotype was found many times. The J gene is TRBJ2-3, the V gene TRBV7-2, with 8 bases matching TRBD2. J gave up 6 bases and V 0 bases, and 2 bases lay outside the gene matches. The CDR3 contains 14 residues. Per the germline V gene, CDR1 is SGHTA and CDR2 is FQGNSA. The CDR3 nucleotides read TGTGCCAGCAGCTTAGCGCGGGGGGTTGATACGCAGTATTTT. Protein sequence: CASSLARGVDTQYF.

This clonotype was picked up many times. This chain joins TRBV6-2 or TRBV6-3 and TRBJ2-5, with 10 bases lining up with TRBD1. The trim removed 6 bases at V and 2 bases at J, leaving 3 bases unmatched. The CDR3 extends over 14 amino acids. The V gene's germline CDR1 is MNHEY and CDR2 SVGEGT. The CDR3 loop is CASRRTGGQETQYF. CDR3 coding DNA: TGTGCCAGCAGACGGACAGGGGGACAAGAGACCCAGTACTTC.

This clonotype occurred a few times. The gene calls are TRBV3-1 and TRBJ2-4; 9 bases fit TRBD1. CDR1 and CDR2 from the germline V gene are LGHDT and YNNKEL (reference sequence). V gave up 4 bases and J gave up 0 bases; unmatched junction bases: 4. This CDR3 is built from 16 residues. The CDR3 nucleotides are TGTGCCAGCAGCCGGACAGGGGCTTTAGCCAAAAACATTCAGTACTTC. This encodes CASSRTGALAKNIQYF.

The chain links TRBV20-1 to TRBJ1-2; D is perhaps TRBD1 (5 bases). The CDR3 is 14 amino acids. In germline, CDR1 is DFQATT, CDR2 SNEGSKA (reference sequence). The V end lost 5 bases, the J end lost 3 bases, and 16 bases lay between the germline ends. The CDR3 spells CSAPDLGGYYGYTF. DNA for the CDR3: TGCAGTGCTCCTGACCTGGGGGGGTACTATGGCTACACCTTC.